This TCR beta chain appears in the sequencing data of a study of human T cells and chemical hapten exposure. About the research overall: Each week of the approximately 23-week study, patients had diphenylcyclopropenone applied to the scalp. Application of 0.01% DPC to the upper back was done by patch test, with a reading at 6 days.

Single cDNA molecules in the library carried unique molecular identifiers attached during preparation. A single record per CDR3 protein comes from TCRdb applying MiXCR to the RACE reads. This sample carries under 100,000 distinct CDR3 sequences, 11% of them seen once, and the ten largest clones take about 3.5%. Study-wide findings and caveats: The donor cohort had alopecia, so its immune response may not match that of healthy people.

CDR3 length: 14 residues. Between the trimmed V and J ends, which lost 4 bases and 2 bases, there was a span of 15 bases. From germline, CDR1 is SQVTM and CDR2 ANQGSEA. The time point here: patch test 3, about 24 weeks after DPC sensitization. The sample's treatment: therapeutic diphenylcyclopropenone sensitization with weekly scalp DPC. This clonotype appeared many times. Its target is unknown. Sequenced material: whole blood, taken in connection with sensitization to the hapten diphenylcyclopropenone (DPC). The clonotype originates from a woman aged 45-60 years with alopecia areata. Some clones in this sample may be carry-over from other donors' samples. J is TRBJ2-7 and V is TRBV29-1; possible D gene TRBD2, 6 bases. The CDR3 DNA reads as TGCAGCGTTGTCCCGGGAGAGAGAACCTACGAGCAGTACTTC. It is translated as CSVVPGERTYEQYF.